Below are 5 T cell receptor beta chains sequenced from a single sample in a study of CD8 T cells in Susac syndrome. An input of roughly 0.5 to 1 ug of RNA was subjected to reverse transcription using random hexamers. In TCRdb, the immunoSEQ multiplex PCR reads were re-called with MiXCR into one record per CDR3 protein. Of roughly 160,000 distinct CDR3 sequences in the sample, 95% to 96% were seen once. Material: CD4+ T cells from PBMCs. The receptors shown here come from a human donor with Susac syndrome.

The chain carries TRBV29-1 and TRBJ1-1, with a possible D match to TRBD1 (6 bases). Per the germline V gene, CDR1 is SQVTM and CDR2 is ANQGSEA. CDR3 length: 15 residues. The V gene lost 3 bases and the J gene lost 2 bases, with 16 bases spanning the gap. This CDR3 reads CSVDFRGHGNTEAFF. Written as DNA, the CDR3 is TGCAGCGTTGATTTTAGGGGACACGGAAACACTGAAGCTTTCTTT. Supplemented by reference TRBV29-1 and TRBJ1-1, the full variable domain reads SAVISQKPSRDICQRGTSLTIQCQVDSQVTMMFWYRQQPGQSLTLIATANQGSEATYESGFVIDKFPISRPNLTFSTLTVSNMSPEDSSIYLCSVDFRGHGNTEAFFGQGTRLTVV.

This chain links TRBV4-3 with TRBJ1-4, with TRBD1 identical over 8 bases. With 3 bases clipped from V and 0 bases from J, the junction kept 6 bases outside the gene matches. The germline V gene encodes CDR1 LGHNA and CDR2 YSLEER. The CDR3 has 17 residues. In DNA, the CDR3 is TGCGCCAGCAGCCACCCGAAGACAGGGGCAACTAATGAAAAACTGTTTTTT. Amino acids: CASSHPKTGATNEKLFF.

The rearrangement links TRBV29-1 to TRBJ1-2, with D unresolved. The V gene lost 6 bases and the J gene lost 0 bases, with 20 bases spanning the gap. Germline CDR1 reads SQVTM; CDR2 reads ANQGSEA. CDR3 size: 16 residues. The CDR3: CSVRSEQIVANYGYTF. The CDR3 nucleotides read TGCAGCGTCCGCTCTGAACAAATCGTAGCTAACTATGGCTACACCTTC.

The gene calls are TRBV28 and TRBJ2-5, with TRBD1 as a possible D gene (5 bases). The V end was cut by 5 bases, the J end by 4 bases, with 14 bases between. CDR1 and CDR2 (germline): MDHEN, SYDVKM. This CDR3 is 14 amino acids long. For the CDR3, the DNA is TGTGCCAGCAGTAGGACATTCAGTGCAGAGACCCAGTACTTC. It codes for CASSRTFSAETQYF.

The rearrangement uses TRBV5-1 and TRBJ2-7; tentative D call: TRBD2 (5 bases). Germline CDR1 reads SGHRS; CDR2 reads YFSETQ. V shed 2 bases and J shed 7 bases, with 13 bases lying between them. This CDR3 is built from 13 residues. CDR3 nucleotides: TGCGCCAGCAGCTTTTCGAGGGATCGGGAGCAGTACTTC. It translates to CASSFSRDREQYF.